The entry that follows covers one T cell receptor (beta chain) sequence. With a J-beta primer mix and a sample-barcoded 5' primer, a second PCR ran roughly 7 to 11 cycles. Via MiXCR, TCRdb re-called the 5' RACE reads, giving one row per CDR3 protein. This repertoire shows 1.2 million to 1.5 million distinct CDR3 sequences, approximately 63% found once; its top ten account for 6.7%. This record comes from a study of blood T cells in healthy people across ages. This CDR3 comprises 18 residues. Germline trimming cut 1 base from V and 6 bases from J; bases unmatched to any gene: 12. Germline assignment: CDR1 SGHVS and CDR2 FNYEAQ.

The sequenced sample was blood. The rearrangement links TRBV7-6 to TRBJ2-1, with 10 bases lining up with TRBD2. This receptor was identified in a man aged 18 to 30 in good health. The CDR3 region is CASSLVDSSGGHGNEQFF. CDR3 coding DNA: TGTGCCAGCAGCTTAGTTGATTCTAGCGGGGGTCACGGCAATGAGCAGTTCTTC.